This T cell receptor (beta chain) is from a study of human T cells and chemical hapten exposure. In the study overall: Each patient's scalp received weekly diphenylcyclopropenone throughout the approximately 23-week study. Variability of per-sample TCR yields stemmed mainly from small differences in pooled library volume. A patient group, mainly female, showed alopecia areata, totalis or universalis.

Time point in this sample: patch test 1, 2 weeks after DPC sensitization. Treatment given: therapeutic diphenylcyclopropenone sensitization with weekly scalp DPC. Every donor had alopecia and was 18 to 70 years old; all were suitable for DPC. TCRdb re-called the RACE reads with MiXCR, one entry per CDR3 protein. The sample lists tens of thousands of distinct CDR3 sequences, approximately 10% occurring once. This clonotype was seen a few times. V was pared by 2 bases and J by 2 bases, with 6 bases between. Germline CDR1 and CDR2: SGHVS and FNYEAQ. The CDR3 is made up of 13 amino acids. This material consisted of whole blood, taken in connection with sensitization to the hapten diphenylcyclopropenone (DPC). The J gene is TRBJ1-1, the V gene TRBV7-6; D unresolved. The source is a woman aged 55-75 years with alopecia areata. Some clones in this sample may be carry-over from other donors' samples. CDR3 nucleotides: TGTGCCAGCAGCTTATCCGAAAACACTGAAGCTTTCTTT. It specifies CASSLSENTEAFF.